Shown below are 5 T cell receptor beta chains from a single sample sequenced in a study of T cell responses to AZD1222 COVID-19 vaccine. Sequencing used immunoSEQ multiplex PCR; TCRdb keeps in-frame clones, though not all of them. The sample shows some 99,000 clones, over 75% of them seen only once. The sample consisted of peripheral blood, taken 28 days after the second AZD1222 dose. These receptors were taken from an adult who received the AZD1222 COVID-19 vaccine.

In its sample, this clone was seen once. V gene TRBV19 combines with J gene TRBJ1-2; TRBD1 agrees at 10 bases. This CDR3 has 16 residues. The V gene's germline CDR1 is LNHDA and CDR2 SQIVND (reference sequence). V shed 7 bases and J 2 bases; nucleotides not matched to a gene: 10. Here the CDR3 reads CASTRDRGNRNYGYTF. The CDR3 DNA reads TGTGCCAGTACCCGGGACAGGGGTAATCGGAACTATGGCTACACCTTC.

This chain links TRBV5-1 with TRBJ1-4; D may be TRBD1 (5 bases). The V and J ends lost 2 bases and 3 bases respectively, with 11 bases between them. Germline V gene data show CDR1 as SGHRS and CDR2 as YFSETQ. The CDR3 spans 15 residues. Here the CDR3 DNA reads TGCGCCAGCAGCTTTTCGGGGGTGGCTAATGAAAAACTGTTTTTT. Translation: CASSFSGVANEKLFF.

The CDR3 region has the DNA TGTGCCAGCACTGGGACAGTTAATTCACCCCTCCACTTT. Translation: CASTGTVNSPLHF. The chain joins TRBV5-5 to TRBJ1-6, with 7 bases matching TRBD1. CDR1 and CDR2 from the germline V gene are SGHKS and YYEKEE (reference sequence). With V trimmed by 6 bases and J by 6 bases, 3 bases remained unmatched. This CDR3 spans 13 amino acids.

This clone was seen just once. The CDR3 protein is CASSQDTRGINQPQHF. The CDR3, as DNA: TGCGCCAGCAGCCAAGATACAAGGGGAATAAATCAGCCCCAGCATTTT. This chain joins TRBV4-1 and TRBJ1-5; maybe TRBD1 (5 bases). Trimming stripped 0 bases from V and 4 bases from J, with 13 bases between. Germline V gene lookup returns CDR1 MGHRA and CDR2 YSYEKL. CDR3 length: 16 residues.

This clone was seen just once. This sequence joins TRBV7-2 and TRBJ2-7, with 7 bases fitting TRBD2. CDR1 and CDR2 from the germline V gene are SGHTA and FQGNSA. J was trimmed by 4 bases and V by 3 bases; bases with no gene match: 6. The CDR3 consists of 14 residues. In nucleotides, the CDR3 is TGTGCCAGCAGCTTGGGGGAGGGTTTGTACGAGCAGTACTTC. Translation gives CASSLGEGLYEQYF.